Here is one T cell receptor (beta chain) with its context. The antigen remains undetermined. These data are taken from a study of cytomegalovirus exposure and HLA in healthy donors. Study summary: Earlier sequencing of 150 million to 200 million T cells yielded 90 million to 140 million unique TCR beta sequences.

General study points: Clonal expansion was found to be greater in HLA-associated TCR beta chains than in equally common others in a later analysis.

The germline V gene encodes CDR1 SGHTA and CDR2 FQGNSA. This CDR3 contains 15 residues. With 4 bases clipped from V and 4 bases from J, the junction kept 8 bases outside the gene matches. Likely unrecorded immune exposures existed in these nominally healthy donors. In the PCR, 60 Vbeta and 13 Jbeta primers were used. Profiling relied on immunoSEQ multiplex PCR, and the TCRdb table lists in-frame clones only, not all of them. The sample carries more than 100,000 clones, more than 60% recorded once. The sample consisted of PBMCs. This TCR was recovered from a woman aged 40-49 years in good health and CMV-seronegative. The V call is TRBV7-2, the J call TRBJ1-2; 8 nucleotides agree with TRBD1. This chain's CDR3 is CASSWAGGKVYGYTF. The CDR3 DNA follows: TGTGCCAGCAGCTGGGCAGGGGGCAAGGTCTATGGCTACACCTTC.